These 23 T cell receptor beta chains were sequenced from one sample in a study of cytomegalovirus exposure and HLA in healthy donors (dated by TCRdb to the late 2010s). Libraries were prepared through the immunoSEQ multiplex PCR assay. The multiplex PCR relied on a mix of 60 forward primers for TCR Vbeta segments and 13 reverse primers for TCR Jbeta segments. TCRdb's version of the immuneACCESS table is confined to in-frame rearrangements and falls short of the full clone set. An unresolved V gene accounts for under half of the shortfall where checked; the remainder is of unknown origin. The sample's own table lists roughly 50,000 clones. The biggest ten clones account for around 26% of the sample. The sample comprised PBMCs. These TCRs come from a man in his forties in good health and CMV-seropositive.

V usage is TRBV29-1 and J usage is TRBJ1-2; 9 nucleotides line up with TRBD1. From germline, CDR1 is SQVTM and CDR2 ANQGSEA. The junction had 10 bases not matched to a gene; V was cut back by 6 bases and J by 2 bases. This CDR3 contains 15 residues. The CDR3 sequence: CSVPGGDRENYGYTF. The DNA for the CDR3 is TGCAGCGTCCCCGGGGGGGACAGGGAGAACTATGGCTACACCTTC.

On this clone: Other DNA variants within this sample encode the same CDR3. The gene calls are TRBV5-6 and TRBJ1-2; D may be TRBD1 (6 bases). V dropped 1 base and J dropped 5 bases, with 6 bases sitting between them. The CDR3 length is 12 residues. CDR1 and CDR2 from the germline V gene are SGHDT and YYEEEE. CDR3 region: CASSLRGYGYTF. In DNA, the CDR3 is TGTGCCAGCAGCTTGAGGGGGTATGGCTACACCTTC. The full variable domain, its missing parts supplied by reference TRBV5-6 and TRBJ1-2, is DAGVTQSPTHLIKTRGQQVTLRCSPKSGHDTVSWYQQALGQGPQFIFQYYEEEERQRGNFPDRFSGHQFPNYSSELNVNALLLGDSALYLCASSLRGYGYTFGSGTRLTVV.

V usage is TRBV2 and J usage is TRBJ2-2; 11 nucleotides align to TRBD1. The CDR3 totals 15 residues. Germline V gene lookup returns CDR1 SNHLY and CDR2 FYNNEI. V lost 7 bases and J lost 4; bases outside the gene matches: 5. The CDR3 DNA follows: TGTGCCAGCACTGCGGGACAGGGGGGCACCGGGGAGCTGTTTTTT. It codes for CASTAGQGGTGELFF.

The CDR3 reads CASSPAQGERYNEQFF. The CDR3 nucleotides are TGTGCCAGCTCACCGGCACAGGGGGAGCGCTACAATGAGCAGTTCTTC. This sequence joins TRBV18 and TRBJ2-1; 8 nucleotides line up with TRBD1. The junction had 7 bases not matched to a gene; V was cut back by 3 bases and J by 3 bases. Germline CDR1 reads KGHSH; CDR2 reads LQKENI. This CDR3 spans 16 amino acids. The variable domain in full, with the rest retrieved from reference TRBV18 and TRBJ2-1, is NAGVMQNPRHLVRRRGQEARLRCSPMKGHSHVYWYRQLPEEGLKFMVYLQKENIIDESGMPKERFSAEFPKEGPSILRIQQVVRGDSAAYFCASSPAQGERYNEQFFGPGTRLTVL.

CDR3 DNA sequence: TGTGCCAGCAGTTACTCGACGGGGGGCTCGCGAGAGACCCAGTACTTC. Its translation: CASSYSTGGSRETQYF. The V and J genes are TRBV6-5 and TRBJ2-5; weak D call: TRBD2 (7 bases). V lost 0 bases and J 4 bases, leaving 15 bases between the germline ends. CDR1 and CDR2 (germline): MNHEY, SVGAGI. The CDR3 spans 16 residues.

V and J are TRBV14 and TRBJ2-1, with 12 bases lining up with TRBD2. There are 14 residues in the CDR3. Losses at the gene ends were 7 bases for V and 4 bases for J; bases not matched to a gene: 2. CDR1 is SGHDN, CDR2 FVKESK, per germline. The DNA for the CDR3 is TGTGCCAGCAACCTAGCGGGAGGGTACAATGAGCAGTTCTTC. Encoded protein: CASNLAGGYNEQFF.

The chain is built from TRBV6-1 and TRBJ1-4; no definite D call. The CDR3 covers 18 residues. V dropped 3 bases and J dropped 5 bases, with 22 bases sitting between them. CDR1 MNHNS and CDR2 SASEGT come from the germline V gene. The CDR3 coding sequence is TGTGCCAGCAGTGACTGTCCAAGTCTCCTAGTCGACAATGAAAAACTGTTTTTT. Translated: CASSDCPSLLVDNEKLFF.

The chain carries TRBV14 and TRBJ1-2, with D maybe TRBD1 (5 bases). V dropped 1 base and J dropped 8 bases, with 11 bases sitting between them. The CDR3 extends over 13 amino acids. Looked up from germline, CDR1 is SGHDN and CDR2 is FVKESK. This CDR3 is CASSQVRAEGYTF. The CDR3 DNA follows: TGTGCCAGCAGCCAAGTCAGGGCGGAAGGCTACACCTTC. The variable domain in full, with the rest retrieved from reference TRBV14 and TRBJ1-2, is EAGVTQFPSHSVIEKGQTVTLRCDPISGHDNLYWYRRVMGKEIKFLLHFVKESKQDESGMPNNRFLAERTGGTYSTLKVQPAELEDSGVYFCASSQVRAEGYTFGSGTRLTVV.

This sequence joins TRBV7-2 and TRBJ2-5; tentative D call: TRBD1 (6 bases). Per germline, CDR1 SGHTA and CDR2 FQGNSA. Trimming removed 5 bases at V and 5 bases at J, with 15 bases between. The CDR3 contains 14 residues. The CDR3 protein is CASSGWGRWETQYF. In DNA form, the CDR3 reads TGTGCCAGCAGCGGGTGGGGGCGGTGGGAGACCCAGTACTTC.

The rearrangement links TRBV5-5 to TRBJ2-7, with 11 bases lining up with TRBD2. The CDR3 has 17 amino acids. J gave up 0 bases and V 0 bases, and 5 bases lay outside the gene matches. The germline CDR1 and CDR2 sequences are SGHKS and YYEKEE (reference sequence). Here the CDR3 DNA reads TGTGCCAGCAGCTTGGGACTAGCGGGGCTGAGCTCCTACGAGCAGTACTTC. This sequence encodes CASSLGLAGLSSYEQYF. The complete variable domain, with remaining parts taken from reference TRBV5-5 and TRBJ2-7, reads DAGVTQSPTHLIKTRGQQVTLRCSPISGHKSVSWYQQVLGQGPQFIFQYYEKEERGRGNFPDRFSARQFPNYSSELNVNALLLGDSALYLCASSLGLAGLSSYEQYFGPGTRLTVT.

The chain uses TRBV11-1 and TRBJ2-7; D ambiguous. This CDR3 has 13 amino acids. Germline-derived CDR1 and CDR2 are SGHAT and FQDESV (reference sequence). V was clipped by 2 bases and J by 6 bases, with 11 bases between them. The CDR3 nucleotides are TGTGCCAGCAGCTTAAGAGTTGGTGTCGAGCAGTACTTC. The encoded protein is CASSLRVGVEQYF.

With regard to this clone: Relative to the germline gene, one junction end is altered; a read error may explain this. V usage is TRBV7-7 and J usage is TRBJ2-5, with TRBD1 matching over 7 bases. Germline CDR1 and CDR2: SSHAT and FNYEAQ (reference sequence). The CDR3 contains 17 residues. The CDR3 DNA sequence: TGTGCTAGCAGCTTGGCAGGGGGAAACACGTACCAAGAGACCCAGTACTTC. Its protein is CASSLAGGNTYQETQYF.

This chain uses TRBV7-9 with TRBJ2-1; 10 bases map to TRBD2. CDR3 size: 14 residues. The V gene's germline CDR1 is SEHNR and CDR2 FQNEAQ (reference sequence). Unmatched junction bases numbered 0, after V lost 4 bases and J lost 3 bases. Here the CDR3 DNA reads TGTGCCAGCAGCTGGACTAGCGGCTACAATGAGCAGTTCTTC. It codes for CASSWTSGYNEQFF.

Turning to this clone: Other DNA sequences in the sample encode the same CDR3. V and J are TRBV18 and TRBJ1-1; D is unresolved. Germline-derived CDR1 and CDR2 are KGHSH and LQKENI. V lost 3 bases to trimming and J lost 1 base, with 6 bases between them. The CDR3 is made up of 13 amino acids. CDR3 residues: CASSPTENTEAFF. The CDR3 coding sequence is TGTGCCAGCTCACCGACTGAGAACACTGAAGCTTTCTTT.

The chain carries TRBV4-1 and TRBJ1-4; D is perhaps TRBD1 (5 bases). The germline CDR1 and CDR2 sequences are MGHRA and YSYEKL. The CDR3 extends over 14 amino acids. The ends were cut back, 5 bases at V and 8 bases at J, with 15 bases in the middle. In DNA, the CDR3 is TGCGCCAGCAGCTCGGACACACGTGGGGAAAAACTGTTTTTT. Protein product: CASSSDTRGEKLFF.

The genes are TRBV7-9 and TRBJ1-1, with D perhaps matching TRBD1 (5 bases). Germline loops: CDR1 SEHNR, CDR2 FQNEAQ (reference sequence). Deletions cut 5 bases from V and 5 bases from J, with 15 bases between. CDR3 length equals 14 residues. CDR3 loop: CASSITRGGTEAFF. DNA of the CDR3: TGTGCCAGCAGCATCACGCGGGGGGGTACTGAAGCTTTCTTT.

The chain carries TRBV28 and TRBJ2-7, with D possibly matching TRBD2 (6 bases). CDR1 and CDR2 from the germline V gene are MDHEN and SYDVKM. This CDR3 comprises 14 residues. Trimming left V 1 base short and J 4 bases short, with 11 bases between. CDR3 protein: CASSLLPGTYEQYF. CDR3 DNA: TGTGCCAGCAGTTTATTGCCAGGGACTTACGAGCAGTACTTC.

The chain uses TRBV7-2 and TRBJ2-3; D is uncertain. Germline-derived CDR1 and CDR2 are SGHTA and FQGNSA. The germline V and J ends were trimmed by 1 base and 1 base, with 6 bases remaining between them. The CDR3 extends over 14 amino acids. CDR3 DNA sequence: TGTGCCAGCAGCTTAGGAGCTGGCACAGATACGCAGTATTTT. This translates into CASSLGAGTDTQYF.

The CDR3 spells CSTWTSGSTDTQYF. The CDR3 DNA sequence: TGCAGCACCTGGACTAGCGGGAGCACAGATACGCAGTATTTT. J is TRBJ2-3 and V is TRBV29-1; 11 bases are shared with TRBD2. Germline V lookup: CDR1 SQVTM, CDR2 ANQGSEA. V shed 8 bases, J shed 0 bases, and the junction held 4 bases outside the gene matches. The CDR3 length is 14 residues.

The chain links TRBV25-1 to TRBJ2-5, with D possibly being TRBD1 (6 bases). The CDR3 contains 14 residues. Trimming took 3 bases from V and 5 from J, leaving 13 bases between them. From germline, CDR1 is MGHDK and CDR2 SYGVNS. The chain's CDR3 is CASSDQTGRETQYF. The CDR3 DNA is TGTGCCAGCAGTGACCAGACAGGTCGTGAGACCCAGTACTTC. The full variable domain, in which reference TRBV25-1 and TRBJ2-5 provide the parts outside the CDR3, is EADIYQTPRYLVIGTGKKITLECSQTMGHDKMYWYQQDPGMELHLIHYSYGVNSTEKGDLSSESTVSRIRTEHFPLTLESARPSHTSQYLCASSDQTGRETQYFGPGTRLLVL.

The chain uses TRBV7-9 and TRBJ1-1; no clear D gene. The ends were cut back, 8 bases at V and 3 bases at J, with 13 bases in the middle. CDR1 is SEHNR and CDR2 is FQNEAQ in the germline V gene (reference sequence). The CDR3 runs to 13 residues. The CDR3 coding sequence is TGTGCCAGCTCAACGGGTGTGGACACTGAAGCTTTCTTT. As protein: CASSTGVDTEAFF.

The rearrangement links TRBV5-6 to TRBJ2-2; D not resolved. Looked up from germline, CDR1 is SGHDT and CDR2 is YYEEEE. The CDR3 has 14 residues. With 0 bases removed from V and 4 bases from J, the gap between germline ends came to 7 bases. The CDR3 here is CASSLASRTGELFF. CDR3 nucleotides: TGTGCCAGCAGCTTGGCCTCTCGCACCGGGGAGCTGTTTTTT.

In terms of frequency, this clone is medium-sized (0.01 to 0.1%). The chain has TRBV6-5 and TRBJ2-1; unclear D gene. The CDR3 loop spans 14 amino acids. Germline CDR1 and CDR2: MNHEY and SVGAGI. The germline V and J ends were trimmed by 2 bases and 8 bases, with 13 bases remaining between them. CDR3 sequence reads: CASSYRTEPDEQFF. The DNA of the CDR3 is TGTGCCAGCAGTTACCGAACAGAGCCGGATGAGCAGTTCTTC.